This TCR beta chain stems from a study of T cell responses to AZD1222 COVID-19 vaccine. Some clones are missing from TCRdb's copy, which holds only in-frame ones; the method was immunoSEQ multiplex PCR. The table includes roughly 110,000 clones, about nine tenths detected once. CDR1 is MNHNS and CDR2 is SASEGT in the germline V gene. With 0 bases removed from V and 6 bases from J, the gap between germline ends came to 15 bases. The CDR3 has 15 residues. Notes on this clone: Its antigen is not identified.

Study outcomes and limitations: Seropositivity was recorded at baseline in only a handful of AZD1222 recipients. Rises in breadth and depth of Spike-specific TCRs came after two AZD1222 doses.

Sample: peripheral blood, taken on day 0 of AZD1222 vaccination. The sequence derives from an adult in good health. This chain connects TRBV6-1 to TRBJ2-7; maybe TRBD1 (6 bases). CDR3 in DNA: TGTGCCAGCAGTGAAGCCTCCTGGGGGCGCCGCGAGCAGTACTTC. Its protein product is CASSEASWGRREQYF.